Listed below are T cell receptor beta chains from one sample, sequenced in a study of T cell responses to AZD1222 COVID-19 vaccine. Some clones are missing from TCRdb's copy, which holds only in-frame ones; the method was immunoSEQ multiplex PCR. The data hold around 80,000 clones, with 80% to 90% observed a single time. The material was peripheral blood, obtained 28 days after the second AZD1222 dose. The receptors come from an adult who received the AZD1222 COVID-19 vaccine. Both conserved end residues are part of each CDR3. The order of the fields is D gene, V gene, clone size, CDR3 length, J gene, CDR3 protein, CDR3 DNA. The D gene is left open where the match is weak. For some rows the clone size is stated as once, few or many, or as a class when expanded; others skip it.

D gene: -
V gene: TRBV3-1/TRBV3-2
clone size: -
CDR3 length: 13
J gene: TRBJ1-5
CDR3 protein: CASSQDLQQPQHF
CDR3 DNA: TGTGCCAGCAGCCAAGATCTCCAACAGCCCCAGCATTTT

D gene: -
V gene: TRBV14
clone size: -
CDR3 length: 17
J gene: TRBJ2-2
CDR3 protein: CASSHRLPGTNTGELFF
CDR3 DNA: TGTGCCAGCAGCCATCGTCTGCCAGGGACGAACACCGGGGAGCTGTTTTTT

D gene: TRBD2
V gene: TRBV6-2/TRBV6-3
clone size: few
CDR3 length: 16
J gene: TRBJ2-7
CDR3 protein: CASSYRRSGSLYEQYF
CDR3 DNA: TGTGCCAGCAGTTACAGACGTAGCGGGAGTCTCTACGAGCAGTACTTC

D gene: TRBD1
V gene: TRBV18
clone size: few
CDR3 length: 16
J gene: TRBJ1-1
CDR3 protein: CASSLGTGATNTEAFF
CDR3 DNA: TGTGCCAGCTCACTAGGGACAGGGGCCACGAACACTGAAGCTTTCTTT

D gene: TRBD2
V gene: TRBV11-2
clone size: -
CDR3 length: 17
J gene: TRBJ2-5
CDR3 protein: CASRTTSGNLFERTQYF
CDR3 DNA: TGTGCCAGCAGGACTACTAGCGGGAACCTCTTTGAGCGAACCCAGTACTTC

D gene: TRBD2
V gene: TRBV11-2
clone size: -
CDR3 length: 16
J gene: TRBJ2-7
CDR3 protein: CASSIYLAEASYEQYF
CDR3 DNA: TGTGCCAGCAGCATCTACCTAGCGGAGGCCTCCTACGAGCAGTACTTC

D gene: TRBD2
V gene: TRBV2
clone size: -
CDR3 length: 19
J gene: TRBJ2-1
CDR3 protein: CASSGGPGLAGVSYNEQFF
CDR3 DNA: TGTGCCAGCAGTGGGGGACCGGGACTAGCGGGGGTCTCCTACAATGAGCAGTTCTTC

D gene: -
V gene: TRBV28
clone size: -
CDR3 length: 12
J gene: TRBJ1-6
CDR3 protein: CASSPPRGGLHF
CDR3 DNA: TGTGCCAGCAGTCCCCCTCGGGGAGGGCTCCACTTT

D gene: -
V gene: TRBV3-1/TRBV3-2
clone size: -
CDR3 length: 14
J gene: TRBJ1-3
CDR3 protein: CASGGEISGNTIYF
CDR3 DNA: TGTGCCAGCGGAGGGGAGATCTCTGGAAACACCATATATTTT

D gene: TRBD1
V gene: TRBV7-2
clone size: -
CDR3 length: 15
J gene: TRBJ1-1
CDR3 protein: CASSVLQGAGTEAFF
CDR3 DNA: TGTGCCAGCAGCGTTCTACAGGGGGCCGGCACTGAAGCTTTCTTT